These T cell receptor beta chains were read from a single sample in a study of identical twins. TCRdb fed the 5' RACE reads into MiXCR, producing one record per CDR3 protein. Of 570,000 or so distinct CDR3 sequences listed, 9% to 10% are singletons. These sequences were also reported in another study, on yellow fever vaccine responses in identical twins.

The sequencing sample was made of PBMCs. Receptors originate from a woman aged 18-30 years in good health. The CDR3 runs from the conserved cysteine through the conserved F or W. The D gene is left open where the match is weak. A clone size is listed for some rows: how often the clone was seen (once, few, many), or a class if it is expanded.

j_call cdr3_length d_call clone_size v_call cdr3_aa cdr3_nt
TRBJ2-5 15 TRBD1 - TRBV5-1 CASSLADRVQETQYF TGCGCCAGCAGCTTGGCCGACAGGGTCCAAGAGACCCAGTACTTC
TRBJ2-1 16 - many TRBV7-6 CASSLGGTNSYNEQFF TGTGCCAGCAGCTTAGGTGGGACAAATTCCTACAATGAGCAGTTCTTC
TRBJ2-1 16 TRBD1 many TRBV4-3 CASSQETGMGYNEQFF TGCGCCAGCAGCCAAGAGACAGGGATGGGCTACAATGAGCAGTTCTTC
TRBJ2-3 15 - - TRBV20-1 CSAEGKGWWTDTQYF TGCAGTGCAGAAGGGAAGGGGTGGTGGACAGATACGCAGTATTTT
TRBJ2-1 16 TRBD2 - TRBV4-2 CASSQVGLAGNNEQFF TGTGCCAGCAGCCAAGTTGGACTAGCGGGAAACAATGAGCAGTTCTTC
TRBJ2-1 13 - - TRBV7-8 CASSPAPYNEQFF TGTGCCAGCAGCCCCGCGCCCTACAATGAGCAGTTCTTC
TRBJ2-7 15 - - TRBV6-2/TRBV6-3 CASSALRTASYEQYF TGTGCCAGCAGTGCCCTGAGGACAGCATCCTACGAGCAGTACTTC
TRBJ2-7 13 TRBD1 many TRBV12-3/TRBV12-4 CASSRDRAGGQYF TGTGCCAGCAGTCGAGACAGGGCAGGAGGGCAGTACTTC
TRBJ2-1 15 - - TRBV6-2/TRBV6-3 CASSYEGRAYNEQFF TGTGCCAGCAGTTATGAGGGTCGGGCCTACAATGAGCAGTTCTTC
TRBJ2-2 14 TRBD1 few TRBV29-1 CSARTGVGTGELFF TGCAGCGCCAGGACAGGGGTTGGTACCGGGGAGCTGTTTTTT
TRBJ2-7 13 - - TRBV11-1 CASRKEGGYEQYF TGTGCCAGCAGGAAGGAGGGGGGCTACGAGCAGTACTTC
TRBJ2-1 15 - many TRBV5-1 CASSLGANSYNEQFF TGCGCCAGCAGCTTGGGTGCTAACTCCTACAATGAGCAGTTCTTC
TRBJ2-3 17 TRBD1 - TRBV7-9 CASSLGQLESGTDTQYF TGTGCCAGCAGCTTGGGACAGCTTGAAAGTGGCACAGATACGCAGTATTTT
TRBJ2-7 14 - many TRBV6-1 CASRRSPGAYEQYF TGTGCCAGCAGACGATCGCCGGGTGCCTACGAGCAGTACTTC
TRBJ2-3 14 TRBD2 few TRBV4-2 CASSQEAGADTQYF TGTGCCAGCAGCCAAGAAGCGGGAGCAGATACGCAGTATTTT
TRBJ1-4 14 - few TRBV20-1 CSAINRLLGEKLFF TGCAGTGCTATTAACAGACTGTTAGGGGAAAAACTGTTTTTT
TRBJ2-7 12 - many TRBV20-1 CSAAPRAYEQYF TGCAGTGCCGCCCCGCGGGCCTACGAGCAGTACTTC
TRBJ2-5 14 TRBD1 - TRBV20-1 CSASRQGLVETQYF TGCAGTGCTTCCAGACAGGGGTTAGTTGAGACCCAGTACTTC
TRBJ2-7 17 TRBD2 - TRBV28 CASSNRTSGYEYYEQYF TGTGCCAGCAGTAACCGGACTAGCGGCTACGAGTACTACGAGCAGTACTTC
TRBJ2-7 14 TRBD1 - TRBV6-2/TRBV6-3 CASSYLWTGDEQYF TGTGCCAGCAGCTACCTGTGGACAGGGGACGAGCAGTACTTC
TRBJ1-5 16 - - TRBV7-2 CASNQYSVEAVSPQHF TGTGCCAGCAACCAGTACAGCGTAGAAGCAGTCTCGCCCCAGCATTTT
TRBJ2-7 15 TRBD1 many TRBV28 CASSTPGQGSYEQYF TGTGCCAGCAGTACCCCTGGACAGGGCTCCTACGAGCAGTACTTC
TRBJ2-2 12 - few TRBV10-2 CASSGSTGELFF TGCGCCAGCAGTGGGAGCACCGGGGAGCTGTTTTTT
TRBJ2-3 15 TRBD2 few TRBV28 CASSFGGSHTDTQYF TGTGCCAGCAGTTTTGGCGGGAGTCATACAGATACGCAGTATTTT
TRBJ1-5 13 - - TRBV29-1 CSVSTGPHQPQHF TGCAGCGTGTCTACAGGGCCCCATCAGCCCCAGCATTTT
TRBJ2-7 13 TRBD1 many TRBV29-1 CSVYRGDTYEQYF TGCAGCGTATACAGGGGAGATACCTACGAGCAGTACTTC
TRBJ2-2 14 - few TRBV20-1 CSALQAGSSGELFF TGCAGTGCTCTGCAGGCCGGGTCCTCGGGGGAGCTGTTTTTT
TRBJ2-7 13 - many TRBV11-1 CASSPLVSYEQYF TGTGCCAGCAGCCCCCTGGTTTCCTACGAGCAGTACTTC
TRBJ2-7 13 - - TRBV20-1 CSARGASRVEQYF TGCAGTGCTAGGGGTGCTAGCCGCGTGGAGCAGTACTTC